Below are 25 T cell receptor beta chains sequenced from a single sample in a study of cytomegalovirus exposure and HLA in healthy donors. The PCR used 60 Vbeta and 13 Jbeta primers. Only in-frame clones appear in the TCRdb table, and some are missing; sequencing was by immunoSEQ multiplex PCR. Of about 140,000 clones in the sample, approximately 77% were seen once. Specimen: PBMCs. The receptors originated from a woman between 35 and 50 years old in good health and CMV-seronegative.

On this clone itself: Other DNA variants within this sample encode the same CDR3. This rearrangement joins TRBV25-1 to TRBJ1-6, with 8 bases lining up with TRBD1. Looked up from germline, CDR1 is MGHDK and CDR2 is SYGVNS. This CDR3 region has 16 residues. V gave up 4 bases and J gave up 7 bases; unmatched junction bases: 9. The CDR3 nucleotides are TGTGCCAGCAGTGTAGGGACAGGAGGCGCGAATTCACCCCTCCACTTT. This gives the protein CASSVGTGGANSPLHF.

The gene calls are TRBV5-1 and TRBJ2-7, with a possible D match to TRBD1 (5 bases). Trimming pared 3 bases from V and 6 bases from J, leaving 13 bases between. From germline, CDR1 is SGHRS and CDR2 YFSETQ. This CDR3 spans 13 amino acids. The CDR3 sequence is CASSSRGFREQYF. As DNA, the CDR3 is TGCGCCAGCAGCTCTAGGGGTTTCCGCGAGCAGTACTTC.

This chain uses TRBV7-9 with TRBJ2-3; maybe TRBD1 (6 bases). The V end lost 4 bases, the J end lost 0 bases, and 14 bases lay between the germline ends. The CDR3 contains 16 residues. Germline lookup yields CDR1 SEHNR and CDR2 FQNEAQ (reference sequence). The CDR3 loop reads CASSSIRQASTDTQYF. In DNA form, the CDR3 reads TGTGCCAGCAGCTCTATCCGACAGGCTAGCACAGATACGCAGTATTTT.

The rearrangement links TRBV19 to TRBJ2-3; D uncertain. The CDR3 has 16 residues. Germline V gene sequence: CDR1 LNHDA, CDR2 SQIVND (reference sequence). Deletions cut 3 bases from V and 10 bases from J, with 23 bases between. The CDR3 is CASSITFDSAVGSQYF. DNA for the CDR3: TGTGCCAGTAGTATTACTTTCGACTCCGCCGTCGGGTCGCAGTATTTT.

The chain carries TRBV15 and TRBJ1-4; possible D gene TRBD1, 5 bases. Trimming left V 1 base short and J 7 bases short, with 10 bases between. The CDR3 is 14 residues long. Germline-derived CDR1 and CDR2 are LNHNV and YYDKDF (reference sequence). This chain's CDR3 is CATSRAGSGEKLFF. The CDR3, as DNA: TGTGCCACCAGCAGAGCAGGGTCTGGTGAAAAACTGTTTTTT.

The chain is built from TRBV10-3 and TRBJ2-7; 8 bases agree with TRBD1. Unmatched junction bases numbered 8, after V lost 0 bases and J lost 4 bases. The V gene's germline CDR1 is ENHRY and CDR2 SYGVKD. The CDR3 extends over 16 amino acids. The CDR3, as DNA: TGTGCCATCAGTGAGTCCAGACAGGGGAATGTTTACGAGCAGTACTTC. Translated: CAISESRQGNVYEQYF.

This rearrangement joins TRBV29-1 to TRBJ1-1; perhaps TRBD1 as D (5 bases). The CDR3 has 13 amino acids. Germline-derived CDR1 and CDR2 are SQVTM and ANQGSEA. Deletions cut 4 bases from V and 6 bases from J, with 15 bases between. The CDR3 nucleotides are TGCAGCGTTGGGAAGGGGACTGTCCCTGAAGCTTTCTTT. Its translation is CSVGKGTVPEAFF.

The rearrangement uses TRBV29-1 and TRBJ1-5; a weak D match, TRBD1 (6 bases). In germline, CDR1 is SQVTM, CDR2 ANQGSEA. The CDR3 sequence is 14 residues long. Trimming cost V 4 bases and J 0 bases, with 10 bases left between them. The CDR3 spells CSVAPDSSNQPQHF. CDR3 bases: TGCAGCGTTGCTCCGGACAGTAGCAATCAGCCCCAGCATTTT.

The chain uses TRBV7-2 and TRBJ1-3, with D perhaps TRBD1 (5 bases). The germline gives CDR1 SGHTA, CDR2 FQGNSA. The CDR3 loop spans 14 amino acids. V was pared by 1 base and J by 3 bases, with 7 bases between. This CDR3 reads CASSLVGVGNTIYF. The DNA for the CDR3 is TGTGCCAGCAGCTTAGTAGGGGTTGGAAACACCATATATTTT. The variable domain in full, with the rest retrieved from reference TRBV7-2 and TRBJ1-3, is GAGVSQSPSNKVTEKGKDVELRCDPISGHTALYWYRQSLGQGLEFLIYFQGNSAPDKSGLPSDRFSAERTGGSVSTLTIQRTQQEDSAVYLCASSLVGVGNTIYFGEGSWLTVV.

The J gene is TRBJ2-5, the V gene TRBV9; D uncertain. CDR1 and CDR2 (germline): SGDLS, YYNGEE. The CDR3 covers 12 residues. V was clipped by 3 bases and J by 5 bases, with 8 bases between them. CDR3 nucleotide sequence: TGTGCCAGCAGCGACATTTTTGAGACCCAGTACTTC. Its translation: CASSDIFETQYF.

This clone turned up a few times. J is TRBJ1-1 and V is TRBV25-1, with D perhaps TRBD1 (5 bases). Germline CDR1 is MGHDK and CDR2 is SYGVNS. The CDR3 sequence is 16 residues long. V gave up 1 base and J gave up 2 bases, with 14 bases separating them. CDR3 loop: CASSESRVTLNTEAFF. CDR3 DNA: TGTGCCAGCAGTGAATCCAGGGTCACCCTTAACACTGAAGCTTTCTTT. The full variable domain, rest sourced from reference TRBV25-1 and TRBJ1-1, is EADIYQTPRYLVIGTGKKITLECSQTMGHDKMYWYQQDPGMELHLIHYSYGVNSTEKGDLSSESTVSRIRTEHFPLTLESARPSHTSQYLCASSESRVTLNTEAFFGQGTRLTVV.

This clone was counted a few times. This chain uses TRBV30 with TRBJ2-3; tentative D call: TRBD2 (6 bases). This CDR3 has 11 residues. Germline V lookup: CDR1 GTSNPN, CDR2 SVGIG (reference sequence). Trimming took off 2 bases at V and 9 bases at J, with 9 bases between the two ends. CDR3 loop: CAWSWGDTQYF. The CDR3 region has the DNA TGTGCCTGGAGTTGGGGGGACACGCAGTATTTT.

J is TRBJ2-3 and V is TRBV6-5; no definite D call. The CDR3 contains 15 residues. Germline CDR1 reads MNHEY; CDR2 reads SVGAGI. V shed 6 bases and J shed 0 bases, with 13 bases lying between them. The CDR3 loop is CASRPQGGSTDTQYF. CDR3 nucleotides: TGTGCCAGCAGACCGCAAGGCGGAAGCACAGATACGCAGTATTTT.

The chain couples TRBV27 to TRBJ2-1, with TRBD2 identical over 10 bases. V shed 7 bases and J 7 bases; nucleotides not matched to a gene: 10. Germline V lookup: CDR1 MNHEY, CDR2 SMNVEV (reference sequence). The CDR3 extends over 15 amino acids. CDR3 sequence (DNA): TGTGCCAGCACCCTGAGGGCTAGCGGGGGTAATGAGCAGTTCTTC. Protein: CASTLRASGGNEQFF.

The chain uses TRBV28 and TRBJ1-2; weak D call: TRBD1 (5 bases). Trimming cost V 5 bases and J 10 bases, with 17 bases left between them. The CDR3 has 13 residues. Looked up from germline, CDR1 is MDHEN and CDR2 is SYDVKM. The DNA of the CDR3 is TGTGCCAGCAGTGCCATGGGAGGGGCCTCCTACACCTTC. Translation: CASSAMGGASYTF.

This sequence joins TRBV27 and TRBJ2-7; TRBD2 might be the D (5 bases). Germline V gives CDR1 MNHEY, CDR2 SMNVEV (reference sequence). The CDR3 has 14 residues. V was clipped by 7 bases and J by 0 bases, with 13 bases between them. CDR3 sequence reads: CASNPYGGSYEQYF. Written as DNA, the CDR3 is TGTGCCAGCAATCCCTACGGAGGCTCCTACGAGCAGTACTTC.

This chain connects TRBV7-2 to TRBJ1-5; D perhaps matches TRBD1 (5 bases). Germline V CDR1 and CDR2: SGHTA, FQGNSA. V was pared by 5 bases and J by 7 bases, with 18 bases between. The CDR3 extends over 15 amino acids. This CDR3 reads CASSLGEVMSQPQHF. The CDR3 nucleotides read TGTGCCAGCAGCCTAGGGGAGGTGATGAGCCAGCCCCAGCATTTT.

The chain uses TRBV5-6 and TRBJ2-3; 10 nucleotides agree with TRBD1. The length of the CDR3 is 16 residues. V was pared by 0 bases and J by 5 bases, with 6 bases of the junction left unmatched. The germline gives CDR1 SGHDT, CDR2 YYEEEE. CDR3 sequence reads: CASSLGAGQGIDTQYF. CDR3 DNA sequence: TGTGCCAGCAGCTTGGGTGCGGGACAGGGGATAGATACGCAGTATTTT.

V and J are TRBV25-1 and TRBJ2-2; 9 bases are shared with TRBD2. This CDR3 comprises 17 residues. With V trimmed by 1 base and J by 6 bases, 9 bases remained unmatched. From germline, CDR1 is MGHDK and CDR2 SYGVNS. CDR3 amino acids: CASSESRGGALAGELFF. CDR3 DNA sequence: TGTGCCAGCAGTGAATCTCGCGGGGGGGCCTTGGCCGGGGAGCTGTTTTTT.

CDR3 protein: CASETGSGETQYF. The CDR3 DNA is TGCGCCAGCGAGACAGGCTCCGGGGAGACCCAGTACTTC. The chain combines TRBV5-1 with TRBJ2-5, with a possible D match to TRBD1 (6 bases). The CDR3 is 13 amino acids. V lost 7 bases and J lost 5, with 15 bases in between. Germline-derived CDR1 and CDR2 are SGHRS and YFSETQ.

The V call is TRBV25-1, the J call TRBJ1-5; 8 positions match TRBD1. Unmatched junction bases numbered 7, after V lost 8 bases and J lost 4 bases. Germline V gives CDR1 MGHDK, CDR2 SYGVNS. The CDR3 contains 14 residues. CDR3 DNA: TGTGCCAGCGCCGGACAGGGCGTTAATCAGCCCCAGCATTTT. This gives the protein CASAGQGVNQPQHF.

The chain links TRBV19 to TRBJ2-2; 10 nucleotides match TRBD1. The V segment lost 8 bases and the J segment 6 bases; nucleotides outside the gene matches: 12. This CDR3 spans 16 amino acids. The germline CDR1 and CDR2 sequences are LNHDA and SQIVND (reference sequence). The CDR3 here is CASLSGTGALSGELFF. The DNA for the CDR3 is TGTGCCAGTCTAAGCGGGACAGGGGCACTTTCCGGGGAGCTGTTTTTT.

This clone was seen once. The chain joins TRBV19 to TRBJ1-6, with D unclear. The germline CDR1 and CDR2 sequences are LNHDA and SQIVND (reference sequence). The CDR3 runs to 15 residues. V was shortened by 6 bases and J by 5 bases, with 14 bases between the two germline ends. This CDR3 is CASSNYDGNNSPLHF. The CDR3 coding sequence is TGTGCCAGTAGCAACTATGACGGTAATAATTCACCCCTCCACTTT.

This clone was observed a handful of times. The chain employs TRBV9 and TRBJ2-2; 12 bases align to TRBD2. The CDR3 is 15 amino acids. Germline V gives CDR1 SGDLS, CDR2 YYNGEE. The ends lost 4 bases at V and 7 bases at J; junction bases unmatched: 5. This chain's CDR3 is CASSSWTSGVGELFF. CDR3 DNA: TGTGCCAGCAGCTCCTGGACTAGCGGGGTCGGGGAGCTGTTTTTT.

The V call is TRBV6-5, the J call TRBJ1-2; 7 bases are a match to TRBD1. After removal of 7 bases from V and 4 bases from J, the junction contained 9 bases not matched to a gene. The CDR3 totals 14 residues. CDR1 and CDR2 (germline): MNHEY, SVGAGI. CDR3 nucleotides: TGTGCCAGCACCAATTACGGACAGGTCTATGGCTACACCTTC. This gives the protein CASTNYGQVYGYTF.